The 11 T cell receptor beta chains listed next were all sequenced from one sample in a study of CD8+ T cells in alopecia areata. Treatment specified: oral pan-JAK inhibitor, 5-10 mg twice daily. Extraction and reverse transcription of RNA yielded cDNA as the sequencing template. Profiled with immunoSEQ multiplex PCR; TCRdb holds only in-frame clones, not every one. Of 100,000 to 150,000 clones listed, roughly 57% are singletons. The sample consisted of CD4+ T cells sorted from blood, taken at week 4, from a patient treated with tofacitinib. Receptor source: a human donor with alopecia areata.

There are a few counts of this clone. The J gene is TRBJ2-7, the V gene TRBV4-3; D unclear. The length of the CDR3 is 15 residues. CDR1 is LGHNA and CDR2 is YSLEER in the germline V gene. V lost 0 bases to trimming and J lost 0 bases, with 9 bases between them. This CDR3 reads CASSQDHPSSYEQYF. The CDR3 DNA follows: TGCGCCAGCAGCCAAGACCACCCAAGCTCCTACGAGCAGTACTTC.

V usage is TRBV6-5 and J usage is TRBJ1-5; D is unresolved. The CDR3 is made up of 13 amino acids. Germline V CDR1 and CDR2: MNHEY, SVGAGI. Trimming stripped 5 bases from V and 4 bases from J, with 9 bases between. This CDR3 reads CASSPWRNQPQHF. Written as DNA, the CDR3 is TGTGCCAGCAGTCCTTGGAGGAATCAGCCCCAGCATTTT.

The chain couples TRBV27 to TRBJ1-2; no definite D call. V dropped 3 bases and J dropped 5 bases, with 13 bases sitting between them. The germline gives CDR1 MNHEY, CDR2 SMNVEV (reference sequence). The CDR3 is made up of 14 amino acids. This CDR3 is CASSFRRQSYGYTF. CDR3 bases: TGTGCCAGCAGTTTCAGGCGACAATCGTATGGCTACACCTTC.

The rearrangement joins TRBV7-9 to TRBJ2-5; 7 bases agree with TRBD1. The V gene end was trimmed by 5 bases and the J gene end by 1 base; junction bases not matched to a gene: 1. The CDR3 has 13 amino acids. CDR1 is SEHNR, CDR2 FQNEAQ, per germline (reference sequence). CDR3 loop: CASSRDSQETQYF. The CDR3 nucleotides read TGTGCCAGCAGCCGGGACAGCCAAGAGACCCAGTACTTC. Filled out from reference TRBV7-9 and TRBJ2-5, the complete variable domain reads DTGVSQNPRHKITKRGQNVTFRCDPISEHNRLYWYRQTLGQGPEFLTYFQNEAQLEKSRLLSDRFSAERPKGSFSTLEIQRTEQGDSAMYLCASSRDSQETQYFGPGTRLLVL.

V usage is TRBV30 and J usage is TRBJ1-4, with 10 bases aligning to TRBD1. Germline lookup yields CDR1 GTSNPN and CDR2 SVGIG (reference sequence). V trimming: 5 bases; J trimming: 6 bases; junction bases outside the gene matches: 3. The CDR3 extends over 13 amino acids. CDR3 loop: CAWQTGGDEKLFF. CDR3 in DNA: TGTGCCTGGCAGACAGGGGGCGATGAAAAACTGTTTTTT.

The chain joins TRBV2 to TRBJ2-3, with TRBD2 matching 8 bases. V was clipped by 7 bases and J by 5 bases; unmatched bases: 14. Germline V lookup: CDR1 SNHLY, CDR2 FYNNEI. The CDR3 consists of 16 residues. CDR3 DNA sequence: TGTGCCAGCACCTTTAGCGGGACACGTATTAGAGATACGCAGTATTTT. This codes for CASTFSGTRIRDTQYF.

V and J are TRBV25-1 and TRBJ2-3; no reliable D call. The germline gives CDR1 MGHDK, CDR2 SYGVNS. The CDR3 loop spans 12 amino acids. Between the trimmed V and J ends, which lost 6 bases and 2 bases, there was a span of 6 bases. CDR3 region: CASRGYTDTQYF. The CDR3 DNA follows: TGTGCCAGCAGAGGATACACAGATACGCAGTATTTT.

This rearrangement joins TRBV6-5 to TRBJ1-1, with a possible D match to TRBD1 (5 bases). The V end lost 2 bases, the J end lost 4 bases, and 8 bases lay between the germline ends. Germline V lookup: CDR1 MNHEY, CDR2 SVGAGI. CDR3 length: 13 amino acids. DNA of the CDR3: TGTGCCAGCAGTTACGAGGGGCGCACTGAAGCTTTCTTT. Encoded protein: CASSYEGRTEAFF.

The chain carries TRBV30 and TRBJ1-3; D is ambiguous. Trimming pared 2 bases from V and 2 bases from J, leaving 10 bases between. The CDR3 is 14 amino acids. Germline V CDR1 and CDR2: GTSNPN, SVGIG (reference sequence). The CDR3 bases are TGTGCCTGGAGTTTATGGGTAACTGGAAACACCATATATTTT. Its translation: CAWSLWVTGNTIYF.

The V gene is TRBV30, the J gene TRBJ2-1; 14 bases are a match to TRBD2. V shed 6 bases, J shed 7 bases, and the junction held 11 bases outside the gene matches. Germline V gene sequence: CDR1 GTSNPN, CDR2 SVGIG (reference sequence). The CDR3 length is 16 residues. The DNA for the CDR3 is TGTGCCTGTTCTACCCCGGGGACTAGCGGGAGAAATGAGCAGTTCTTC. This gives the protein CACSTPGTSGRNEQFF.

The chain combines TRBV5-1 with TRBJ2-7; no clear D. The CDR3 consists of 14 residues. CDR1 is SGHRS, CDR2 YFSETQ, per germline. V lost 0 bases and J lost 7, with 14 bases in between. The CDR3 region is CASSLAPSKGEQYF. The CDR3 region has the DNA TGCGCCAGCAGCTTGGCCCCTAGTAAGGGAGAGCAGTACTTC.